A selection of T cell receptor beta chains follows, all from one sample in a study of graft-versus-host responses after intestinal transplantation. Assay used: immunoSEQ multiplex PCR; TCRdb lists only in-frame clones, some missing. The table includes tens of thousands of clones, about 93% detected once. The antigens these receptors bind are not known. This sample comprised unstimulated CD8+ T cells sorted from spleen or lymph node cells, obtained before intestinal transplant. The source of these receptors is a human donor who received an intestinal transplant. The CDR3 runs from the conserved cysteine through the conserved F or W. D genes are given only for firm matches.

CDR3nt,CDR3aa,d_gene,j_gene,v_gene,len
TGTGCCAGCAGCCAGGGACCGGGGAGCGGGGTGAGGGATACGCAGTATTTT,CASSQGPGSGVRDTQYF,TRBD2,TRBJ2-3,TRBV7-7,17
TGTGCCAGCAGTGAAATAGGGGACTATGGCTACACCTTC,CASSEIGDYGYTF,NA,TRBJ1-2,TRBV25-1,13
TGTGCCAGCAGCGTATCGACAGGGGCTGGAAACACCATATATTTT,CASSVSTGAGNTIYF,TRBD1,TRBJ1-3,TRBV7-2,15
TGTGCCAGCAGCCCCGCGGAAGTCATGGACACCATATATTTT,CASSPAEVMDTIYF,NA,TRBJ1-3,TRBV11-2,14
TGTGCCAGCAGTGTAGCAAGTAGTGATACGCAGTATTTT,CASSVASSDTQYF,NA,TRBJ2-3,TRBV6-5,13
TGTGCCAGCAGCCCGTTGACTAGCGGGGGACCCACAGATACGCAGTATTTT,CASSPLTSGGPTDTQYF,TRBD2,TRBJ2-3,TRBV7-7,17
TGTGCCAGCAGCTTGGGACAGGGGAACGAGCAGTACTTC,CASSLGQGNEQYF,TRBD1,TRBJ2-7,TRBV11-2,13
TGTGCCAGCAGCTCCCCGGGGACAGCCCGTGGGACTGAAGCTTTCTTT,CASSSPGTARGTEAFF,TRBD1,TRBJ1-1,TRBV7-9,16
TGTGCCACCAGCAGAGCCGACTACGATACAGATACGCAGTATTTT,CATSRADYDTDTQYF,NA,TRBJ2-3,TRBV15,15
TGTGCCAGCAGCCGGGGGACTAGCGGATACAATGAGCAGTTCTTC,CASSRGTSGYNEQFF,TRBD2,TRBJ2-1,TRBV7-6,15
TGTGCCAGCAGCCAAGATGCCCGGACAGGGGGCCTCACAGATACGCAGTATTTT,CASSQDARTGGLTDTQYF,TRBD1,TRBJ2-3,TRBV14,18
TGTGCCAGCAGCCTTCTCCGGGACTCCTCCTACGAGCAGTACTTC,CASSLLRDSSYEQYF,NA,TRBJ2-7,TRBV7-2,15
TGTGCCAGCAGTCCCGCGGGGTCAAGCGAGCAGTACTTC,CASSPAGSSEQYF,NA,TRBJ2-7,TRBV11-3,13
TGCAGTGCGCCACTAGCAAGGACGCAGTATTTT,CSAPLARTQYF,NA,TRBJ2-3,TRBV20-1,11
TGTGCCATCAGTGAGGGGGGAGGCAATGAGCAGTTCTTC,CAISEGGGNEQFF,NA,TRBJ2-1,TRBV10-3,13
TGTGCCAGCAGCCCCTCCCCGACTAGCGGGGGTCAGGATACGCAGTATTTT,CASSPSPTSGGQDTQYF,TRBD2,TRBJ2-3,TRBV9,17
TGTGCCAGCAGCGTAGCCTCGGGACAGGGGGCACCCCTCCACTTT,CASSVASGQGAPLHF,TRBD1,TRBJ1-6,TRBV9,15
TGTGCCAGCAGTTTAGCGGGGACCGGGGAGCTGTTTTTT,CASSLAGTGELFF,NA,TRBJ2-2,TRBV27,13
TGTGCCAGCAGCTTAGAGGTGCTGGAGAGCTCCTACAATGAGCAGTTCTTC,CASSLEVLESSYNEQFF,NA,TRBJ2-1,TRBV7-2,17
TGTGCCAGCAGCGGGGGGCGGGGGGCTAGGTTATACGAGCAGTACTTC,CASSGGRGARLYEQYF,TRBD2,TRBJ2-7,TRBV27,16
TGTGCCAGCAGTGGGGACAGGGAGGGAGACACTGAAGCTTTCTTT,CASSGDREGDTEAFF,TRBD1,TRBJ1-1,TRBV2,15
TGCGCCAGCAGCCAATCGGACAGGGGGCTAATGGAGACCCAGTACTTC,CASSQSDRGLMETQYF,TRBD1,TRBJ2-5,TRBV4-3,16
TGTGCCAGTAGTAATAGGGGACAGGGGGACACAGATACGCAGTATTTT,CASSNRGQGDTDTQYF,TRBD1,TRBJ2-3,TRBV19,16
TGTGCCAGCAGTGAAAAGCGGGGGGATTACAATGAGCAGTTCTTC,CASSEKRGDYNEQFF,TRBD2,TRBJ2-1,TRBV2,15
TGTGCCAGCAGATTGGGGACAGGGTCTGCCTACGAGCAGTACTTC,CASRLGTGSAYEQYF,TRBD1,TRBJ2-7,TRBV27,15